This T cell receptor beta chain comes out of a study of cytomegalovirus exposure and HLA in healthy donors. Study results and caveats: The number of N-insertions in an Asian-associated ancestry cluster was reportedly below the roughly 620-donor mean in a later analysis. What TCR beta sequences reportedly achieved was accurate prediction of HLA-A and HLA-B alleles in most subjects. Equally common other TCR beta chains were less clonally expanded than HLA-associated ones, a later analysis found.

The PCR was carried out with 60 Vbeta primers and 13 Jbeta primers. Using immunoSEQ multiplex PCR, the repertoire was profiled, and TCRdb retains in-frame clones only, with some absent. Here the sample spans some 170,000 clones, around 80% being singletons. Remarks on this clone: Its target is unknown.

The sequenced sample was PBMCs. This TCR derives from a girl aged 10 to 17 in good health and CMV-seropositive.

This chain's CDR3 is CASSTSGGEETQYF. DNA of the CDR3: TGTGCCAGCAGCACTAGCGGGGGGGAAGAGACCCAGTACTTC. This chain joins TRBV6-5 and TRBJ2-5; 13 positions agree with TRBD2. With 6 bases clipped from V and 3 bases from J, the junction kept 1 base outside the gene matches. In germline, CDR1 is MNHEY, CDR2 SVGAGI. This CDR3 has 14 amino acids.